The source of this T cell receptor (beta chain) is a study of blood T cell repertoires in COVID-19. Germline V gene lookup returns CDR1 WNHNN and CDR2 SYGVQD (reference sequence). The CDR3 contains 13 residues. The trim removed 8 bases at V and 3 bases at J, leaving 3 bases unmatched. Clones were read by immunoSEQ multiplex PCR, and TCRdb kept only the in-frame ones, dropping some. The sample lists 240,000 or so clones, 86% occurring once. Everyone who took part was 18 to 89 years old, and they came from roughly 25 US areas. Sequencing was carried out using PBMCs or T cells enriched from blood (not recorded which). The rearrangement links TRBV10-1 to TRBJ1-4; TRBD1 matches 7 bases. The receptor's source is a woman aged 50 to 60 who had recovered from COVID-19. The CDR3 DNA reads TGCGCCAGCCAGGGGGGCTCTAATGAAAAACTGTTTTTT. Translated, it gives CASQGGSNEKLFF.